These 23 T cell receptor beta chains share one sample of origin, sequenced in a study of tissue T cells after allogeneic stem cell transplantation. Generated by immunoSEQ multiplex PCR, the TCRdb table keeps only in-frame clones and is missing some. Seen here are 20,000 to 25,000 clones, about 70% observed once, and the top ten hold approximately 0.41%. The sequencing sample was made of blood. The receptors stem from a female BALB/c mouse in good health. Mouse MHC haplotype: H2-d.

To note about this clone: Each gene name is a mouse one. The read comes to an end 1 residue before the CDR3 does, leaving the germline J gene to fill in the end. Other DNA variants within this sample encode the same CDR3. The V call is TRBV19, the J call TRBJ2-4; D is unresolved. V was cut by 4 bases and J by 2 bases, with 8 bases left in between. Per germline, CDR1 FNHDT and CDR2 SITEND (reference sequence). The CDR3 has 13 amino acids. CDR3 DNA, as far as it was read: TGTGCCAGCAGTCCTACATATCAAAACACCTTGTAC. Its protein is CASSPTYQNTLY. The complete CDR3 sequence is CASSPTYQNTLYF.

Regarding this clone: The germline and genes are mouse ones. The missing CDR3 end, 1 residue past where the read stops, is filled in from the germline J gene. The rearrangement links TRBV4 to TRBJ2-5; 7 bases fit TRBD2. J was trimmed by 3 bases and V by 4 bases; bases with no gene match: 4. This CDR3 is built from 14 residues. Germline V gene data show CDR1 as LGHDT and CDR2 as YNNKQL (reference sequence). The CDR3 protein is CASSSRGGQDTQYF. The sequenced part of the CDR3 DNA is TGTGCCAGCAGCTCCCGGGGGGGGCAAGACACCCAGTAC.

In regard to this clone: Mouse germline and gene names are used. The read terminates 1 residue ahead of where the CDR3 ends, so the germline J gene completes it. This rearrangement joins TRBV5 to TRBJ2-4; the D call may be TRBD1 or TRBD2 (5 bases each). This CDR3 has 17 residues. Germline V gene sequence: CDR1 LGHNA, CDR2 YNLKQL (reference sequence). The V and J ends lost 2 bases and 0 bases respectively, with 15 bases between them. The covered CDR3 bases are TGTGCCAGCAGCCAAAGGGAGGGGCGGGGAAGTCAAAACACCTTGTAC. As protein: CASSQREGRGSQNTLY. The full CDR3 reads CASSQREGRGSQNTLYF.

Turning to this clone: Genes and germline are mouse. Coverage ceases 1 residue before the CDR3 finishes, and the germline J gene fills in the end. This chain links TRBV13-2 with TRBJ2-1; D perhaps matches TRBD1 (6 bases). The CDR3 covers 14 residues. V was pared by 2 bases and J by 5 bases, with 11 bases between. Germline values: CDR1 NNHNN, CDR2 SYGAGS (reference sequence). The CDR3 loop reads CASGDPGTHAEQFF. CDR3 DNA, as far as it was read: TGTGCCAGCGGTGACCCCGGGACACATGCTGAGCAGTTC.

There are a few counts of this clone. Gene names denote mouse genes. The observed sequence ends 1 residue before the CDR3 terminus, with the missing tail filled in from the germline J gene. The rearrangement joins TRBV19 to TRBJ1-5; 10 bases agree with TRBD1. Unmatched junction bases numbered 2, after V lost 5 bases and J lost 3 bases. Germline V gives CDR1 FNHDT, CDR2 SITEND (reference sequence). The CDR3 is 14 residues long. The chain's CDR3 is CASRRTGGNQAPLF. The sequenced part of the CDR3 DNA is TGTGCCAGCAGGCGGACAGGGGGCAACCAGGCTCCGCTT.

This clone was observed once. Here the gene names and germline are mouse. The read terminates 1 residue ahead of where the CDR3 ends, so the germline J gene completes it. This chain uses TRBV13-3 with TRBJ2-2; 12 bases agree with TRBD2. CDR1 is NNHDY and CDR2 is SYVADS in the germline V gene. The CDR3 totals 16 residues. V was clipped by 2 bases and J by 3 bases; unmatched bases: 2. CDR3 sequence reads: CASSDGDWGDTGQLYF. The sequenced CDR3 bases are TGTGCCAGCAGTGACGGGGACTGGGGGGACACCGGGCAGCTCTAC.

As regards this clone: These gene names are mouse names. The read terminates 1 residue ahead of where the CDR3 ends, so the germline J gene completes it. The V call is TRBV13-1, the J call TRBJ2-1; D may be TRBD1 (5 bases). CDR1 is NSHNY, CDR2 SYGAGN, per germline. V shed 5 bases and J shed 0 bases, with 15 bases lying between them. The CDR3 length is 16 residues. This CDR3 is CASSEPRQYNYAEQFF. Partial CDR3 DNA: TGTGCCAGCAGCGAGCCCAGACAGTATAACTATGCTGAGCAGTTC.

To note about this clone: Gene names refer to mouse genes. Read data end 1 residue before the CDR3 end; the end is taken from the germline J gene. This rearrangement joins TRBV5 to TRBJ1-2; 7 bases are a match to TRBD1. Trimming at V came to 0 bases and at J to 0 bases, leaving 1 base not matched to a gene. The CDR3 is made up of 15 amino acids. Looked up from germline, CDR1 is LGHNA and CDR2 is YNLKQL (reference sequence). The CDR3 bases that were read are TGTGCCAGCAGCCAAGATGGGACAGCAAACTCCGACTACACC. It is translated as CASSQDGTANSDYT. The whole CDR3 sequence is CASSQDGTANSDYTF.

This clone was detected a few times. Gene names refer to mouse genes. From the germline J gene comes the end of the CDR3, since the read stops 1 residue before it. The V call is TRBV1, the J call TRBJ2-4; 7 bases fit TRBD2. Trimming cost V 0 bases and J 8 bases; bases outside gene matches: 5. Germline values: CDR1 NSQYPW, CDR2 LRSPGD (reference sequence). The CDR3 length is 14 residues. The chain's CDR3 is CTCSADRGLITLYF. The CDR3 bases that were read are TGCACCTGCAGTGCAGATCGGGGACTGATCACCTTGTAC.

With respect to this clone: Gene names denote mouse genes. The CDR3 extends 1 residue past the end of the read, so its final part is completed from the germline J gene. V gene TRBV13-1 combines with J gene TRBJ2-1, with 11 bases fitting TRBD2. Trimming took 3 bases from V and 6 from J; bases not matched to a gene: 5. The CDR3 has 15 residues. Germline CDR1 and CDR2: NSHNY and SYGAGN. This CDR3 is CASSVTGGAGAEQFF. The CDR3 DNA, read in part, is TGTGCCAGCAGTGTCACTGGGGGGGCCGGTGCTGAGCAGTTC.

In this sample, this clone turned up once. Genes here carry mouse names. The read terminates 1 residue before the CDR3 end, so the remaining end is supplied by the germline J gene. This chain uses TRBV5 with TRBJ2-5, with 8 bases that match TRBD2. Looked up from germline, CDR1 is LGHNA and CDR2 is YNLKQL (reference sequence). The V segment lost 0 bases and the J segment 3 bases; nucleotides outside the gene matches: 5. CDR3 size: 16 residues. The covered CDR3 bases are TGTGCCAGCAGCCAAGAGAGGGTGGGGGGGCAAGACACCCAGTAC. It yields the protein CASSQERVGGQDTQY. The entire CDR3 is CASSQERVGGQDTQYF.

Of note for this clone: Mouse germline and gene names are used. The read comes to an end 1 residue before the CDR3 does, leaving the germline J gene to fill in the end. The rearrangement uses TRBV5 and TRBJ2-3, with TRBD2 matching 10 bases. CDR1 and CDR2 from the germline V gene are LGHNA and YNLKQL (reference sequence). V gave up 3 bases and J gave up 7 bases; unmatched junction bases: 7. The CDR3 has 15 residues. The part of the CDR3 DNA that was read is TGTGCCAGCAGCCACCTGACTGGGGGGCCACAAACGCTGTAT. Its translation: CASSHLTGGPQTLY. The whole CDR3 sequence reads CASSHLTGGPQTLYF.

Remarks on this clone: Gene names denote mouse genes. The CDR3 end lies 1 residue beyond the end of the read and is filled in from the germline J gene. The gene calls are TRBV5 and TRBJ1-3; D is uncertain. The germline V and J ends were trimmed by 0 bases and 0 bases, with 6 bases remaining between them. The germline CDR1 and CDR2 sequences are LGHNA and YNLKQL (reference sequence). There are 15 residues in the CDR3. The sequenced part of the CDR3 DNA is TGTGCCAGCAGCCAAGAAAGGGATTCTGGAAATACGCTCTAT. Translating it yields CASSQERDSGNTLY. In full, the CDR3 is CASSQERDSGNTLYF.

A word on this clone: Genes and germline come from the mouse. The read falls 1 residue short of the CDR3 end, and the missing part is taken from the germline J gene. The chain uses TRBV1 and TRBJ2-7; 9 positions match TRBD2. The CDR3 loop spans 14 amino acids. Germline trimming cut 3 bases from V and 3 bases from J; bases unmatched to any gene: 3. CDR1 and CDR2 (germline): NSQYPW, LRSPGD (reference sequence). The CDR3 bases that were read are TGCACCTGCAGTGCTACTGGGGGGTTCTATGAACAGTAC. It translates to CTCSATGGFYEQY. The whole CDR3 is CTCSATGGFYEQYF.

For this clone: Gene names denote mouse genes. Read sequence stops 1 residue before the CDR3 end, and the germline J gene provides the missing end. V and J are TRBV31 and TRBJ1-5, with TRBD1 identical over 9 bases. Germline V gene data show CDR1 as GKSSPN and CDR2 as SITVG. The CDR3 extends over 15 amino acids. V lost 3 bases, J lost 2 bases, and 5 bases stayed unmatched. The sequenced CDR3 bases are TGTGCCTGGAGCCCTGACAGGGGGTACAACCAGGCTCCGCTT. Residues: CAWSPDRGYNQAPL. In full, the CDR3 reads CAWSPDRGYNQAPLF.

With respect to this clone: Gene names are the mouse ones. The CDR3 extends 1 residue past the end of the read, so its final part is completed from the germline J gene. The chain couples TRBV31 to TRBJ2-5, with 11 nucleotides matching TRBD2. The CDR3 has 15 amino acids. In germline, CDR1 is GKSSPN, CDR2 SITVG. Trimming at V came to 0 bases and at J to 3 bases, leaving 2 bases not matched to a gene. Partial CDR3 DNA: TGTGCCTGGAGTCTAGGGGACTGGGGGCAAGACACCCAGTAC. Translation gives CAWSLGDWGQDTQY. The whole CDR3 reads CAWSLGDWGQDTQYF. Using reference TRBV31 and TRBJ2-5 for the parts outside the CDR3, the full variable domain is AQTIHQWPVAEIKAVGSPLSLGCTIKGKSSPNLYWYWQATGGTLQQLFYSITVGQVESVVQLNLSASRPKDDQFILSTEKLLLSHSGFYLCAWSLGDWGQDTQYFGPGTRLLVL.

There are a few counts of this clone. All gene names here are mouse names. The read terminates 1 residue before the CDR3 end, so the remaining end is supplied by the germline J gene. The V and J genes are TRBV13-2 and TRBJ2-7; D is unresolved. CDR3 size: 12 residues. Trimming shortened V by 0 bases and J by 6 bases, and 7 bases separated the two germline ends. Germline loops: CDR1 NNHNN, CDR2 SYGAGS (reference sequence). This CDR3 is CASGDGVFEQYF. The sequenced CDR3 bases are TGTGCCAGCGGTGATGGAGTCTTTGAACAGTAC.

In regard to this clone: The gene names given are mouse names. Coverage ceases 1 residue before the CDR3 finishes, and the germline J gene fills in the end. V and J are TRBV13-2 and TRBJ1-3, with unresolved D. CDR1 is NNHNN, CDR2 SYGAGS, per germline (reference sequence). This CDR3 has 14 amino acids. Trimming took off 3 bases at V and 2 bases at J, with 9 bases between the two ends. CDR3 region: CASGGGGAGNTLYF. The sequenced CDR3 bases are TGTGCCAGCGGTGGTGGTGGGGCTGGAAATACGCTCTAT.

Comment on this clone: All gene names here are mouse names. The CDR3 goes on 1 residue after the read ends, and that part is filled in from the germline J gene. The rearrangement uses TRBV5 and TRBJ2-1, with D unclear. CDR3 size: 14 residues. Trimming removed 0 bases at V and 4 bases at J, with 7 bases between. CDR1 and CDR2 from the germline V gene are LGHNA and YNLKQL (reference sequence). This chain's CDR3 is CASSQEGKYAEQFF. CDR3 DNA, as far as it was read: TGTGCCAGCAGCCAAGAGGGCAAATATGCTGAGCAGTTC.

As for this clone: The gene symbols are mouse symbols. The CDR3 extends 1 residue past the end of the read, so its final part is completed from the germline J gene. This sequence joins TRBV5 and TRBJ2-7; 7 bases are a match to TRBD2. The CDR3 contains 13 residues. V was clipped by 0 bases and J by 6 bases; unmatched bases: 2. Germline CDR1 and CDR2: LGHNA and YNLKQL (reference sequence). The CDR3 sequence is CASSQEPGGEQYF. Incomplete CDR3 DNA: TGTGCCAGCAGCCAAGAACCTGGGGGTGAACAGTAC.

Points on this clone: Mouse gene names apply. The read falls 1 residue short of the CDR3 end, and the missing part is taken from the germline J gene. The chain combines TRBV13-3 with TRBJ2-1; D tentatively fits TRBD1 or TRBD2 (5 bases each). The CDR3 extends over 10 amino acids. Trimming pared 7 bases from V and 6 bases from J, leaving 5 bases between. The germline gives CDR1 NNHDY, CDR2 SYVADS. The CDR3 bases that were read are TGTGCCAGCGGGGGTGCTGAGCAGTTC. Residues: CASGGAEQF. In full, the CDR3 is CASGGAEQFF.

Points on this clone: Any gene name here is a mouse gene name. The read is 1 residue too short to cover the CDR3 end, so that end is filled in from the germline J gene. The chain carries TRBV13-2 and TRBJ2-5; D not certain. V dropped 1 base and J dropped 5 bases, with 2 bases sitting between them. CDR3 length: 11 amino acids. In germline, CDR1 is NNHNN, CDR2 SYGAGS (reference sequence). The CDR3 bases that were read are TGTGCCAGCGGTGATACAGACACCCAGTAC. It encodes CASGDTDTQY. The whole CDR3 region reads CASGDTDTQYF.

As regards this clone: Genes here carry mouse names. Read data end 1 residue before the CDR3 end; the end is taken from the germline J gene. The rearrangement uses TRBV13-2 and TRBJ2-5; 11 bases align to TRBD2. There are 17 residues in the CDR3. Trimming at V came to 0 bases and at J to 1 base, leaving 4 bases not matched to a gene. Germline CDR1 reads NNHNN; CDR2 reads SYGAGS (reference sequence). The CDR3 DNA, read in part, is TGTGCCAGCGGTGATGCAGGGACTGGGGGACACCAAGACACCCAGTAC. This translates into CASGDAGTGGHQDTQY. The full CDR3 protein is CASGDAGTGGHQDTQYF.